This TCR beta chain was captured in a study of blood T cells in healthy people across ages. This CDR3 is built from 16 residues. In germline, CDR1 is SGHTA, CDR2 FQGNSA. Together with a sample-barcoded 5' primer, a J-beta primer mix was included in a second PCR lasting roughly 6 to 12 cycles. TCRdb itself ran the 5' RACE reads through MiXCR, one entry per CDR3 protein. Among under 2,000,000 distinct CDR3 sequences, 40% to 55% were seen once, and the ten largest hold less than 2.5%. Study-level results: Donor CMV infection status was unknown, possibly confounding age-related changes in expanded clonotypes. The authors considered diversity estimates from one million T cells to be underestimates.

As for this clonotype: The antigen remains undetermined. The junction differs from germline at one of its ends, possibly a read error.

This sequence originates from a woman in her thirties or forties in good health. The chain has TRBV7-2 and TRBJ2-3, with D perhaps given as TRBD1 or TRBD2 (6 bases each). Sequenced material: blood. This CDR3 is CASGLGGRTPYETQYF. The CDR3 DNA is TGTGCCAGCGGCTTAGGGGGGAGGACTCCCTACGAGACGCAGTATTTT.